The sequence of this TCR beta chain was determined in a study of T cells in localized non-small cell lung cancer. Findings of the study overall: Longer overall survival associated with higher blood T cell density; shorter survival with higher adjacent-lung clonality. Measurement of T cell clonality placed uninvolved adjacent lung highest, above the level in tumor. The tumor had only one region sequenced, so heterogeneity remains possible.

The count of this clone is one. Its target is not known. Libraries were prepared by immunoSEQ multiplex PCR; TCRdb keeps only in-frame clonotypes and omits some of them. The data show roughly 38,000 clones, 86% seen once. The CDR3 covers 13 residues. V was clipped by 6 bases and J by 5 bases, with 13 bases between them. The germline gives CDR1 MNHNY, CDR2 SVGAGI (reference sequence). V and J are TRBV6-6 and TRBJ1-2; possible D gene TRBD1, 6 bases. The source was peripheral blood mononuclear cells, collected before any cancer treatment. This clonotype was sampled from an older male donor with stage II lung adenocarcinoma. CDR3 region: CASSQGGGYGYTF. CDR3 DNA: TGTGCCAGCAGCCAGGGAGGGGGGTATGGCTACACCTTC.